The clone carrying this TCR beta chain has just one count. Its antigen is not known. The data originate from a study of breast tumors, draining lymph nodes, adjacent tissues. Notes on the study in general: The lymph node origin of tumor T cells was framed as consistent with a hypothesis, not demonstrated. Tumor and nontumor repertoires were significantly more similar in luminal-like than in basal-like breast cancer. Tumor repertoires ranked between lymph nodes and nontumor tissue in diversity, with V and J gene preferences.

The V and J ends lost 1 base and 11 bases respectively, with 19 bases between them. Germline V gene data show CDR1 as SEHNR and CDR2 as FQNEAQ (reference sequence). The CDR3 spans 15 residues. Breast cancer patients provided tissue from their axillary draining lymph nodes. In TCRdb, the multiplex PCR reads were re-called with MiXCR into one record per CDR3 protein. The sample lists 85,000 to 120,000 distinct CDR3 sequences; around 30% were seen once. The sequence was collected from a female donor with breast cancer. Some clones in this sample may be carry-over from other donors' samples. This chain connects TRBV7-9 to TRBJ2-3; D might be TRBD2 (5 bases). What was sequenced was axillary lymph node tissue. CDR3 nucleotides: TGTGCCAGCAGCTTAGGGGAGTCAGGTCGAAATGAGCAGTATTTT. It specifies CASSLGESGRNEQYF. The entire variable domain, with the rest obtained from reference TRBV7-9 and TRBJ2-3, is as follows: DTGVSQNPRHKITKRGQNVTFRCDPISEHNRLYWYRQTLGQGPEFLTYFQNEAQLEKSRLLSDRFSAERPKGSFSTLEIQRTEQGDSAMYLCASSLGESGRNEQYFGPGTRLTVL.